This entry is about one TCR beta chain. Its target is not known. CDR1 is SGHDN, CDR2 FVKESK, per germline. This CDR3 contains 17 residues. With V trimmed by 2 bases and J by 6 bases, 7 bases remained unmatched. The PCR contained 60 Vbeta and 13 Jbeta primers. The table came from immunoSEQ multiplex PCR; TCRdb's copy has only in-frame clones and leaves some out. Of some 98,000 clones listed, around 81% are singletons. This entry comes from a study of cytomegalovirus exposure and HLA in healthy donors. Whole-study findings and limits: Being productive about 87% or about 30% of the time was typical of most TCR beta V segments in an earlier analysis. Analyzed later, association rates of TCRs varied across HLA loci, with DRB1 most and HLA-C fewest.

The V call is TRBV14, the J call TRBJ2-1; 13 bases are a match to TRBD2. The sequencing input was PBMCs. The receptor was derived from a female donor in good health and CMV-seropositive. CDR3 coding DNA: TGTGCCAGCAGCCAATTCCCGGGACTAGCGGGATCCAATGAGCAGTTCTTC. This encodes CASSQFPGLAGSNEQFF. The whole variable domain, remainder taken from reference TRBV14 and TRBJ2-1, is EAGVTQFPSHSVIEKGQTVTLRCDPISGHDNLYWYRRVMGKEIKFLLHFVKESKQDESGMPNNRFLAERTGGTYSTLKVQPAELEDSGVYFCASSQFPGLAGSNEQFFGPGTRLTVL.